This record concerns one T cell receptor beta chain sequence. The participants were between about 18 and 89 years old and came from about two dozen US areas. The germline gives CDR1 KGHSH, CDR2 LQKENI. With 3 bases removed from V and 7 bases from J, the gap between germline ends came to 15 bases. This CDR3 is built from 14 residues. The method was immunoSEQ multiplex PCR; TCRdb's version includes in-frame clones alone and lacks a portion of them. The sample contains roughly 360,000 clones, around 83% of which appear only once. These data come from a study of blood T cell repertoires in COVID-19. Study context: T cells, B-cell-depleted T cells, or PBMCs supplied cDNA or gDNA.

The source of this sequence is a woman in her forties or fifties who had recovered from COVID-19. The chain employs TRBV18 and TRBJ1-2; possible D gene TRBD1, 6 bases. The source material was PBMCs or T cells enriched from blood (not recorded which). The CDR3 DNA sequence: TGTGCCAGCTCACCCTCTACAGGGATAGGTGGCTACACCTTC. It specifies CASSPSTGIGGYTF.